This TCR beta chain was identified in a study of cytomegalovirus exposure and HLA in healthy donors. Study information: In an early release, HLA-typed donors contributed 77 million or so unique TCR sequences.

General study results and limits: Most TCRs appeared rarely, but some public TCRs recurred in many donors. A previous analysis found most TCR beta V segments productive roughly 90% or roughly 30% of the time.

This clone was counted between two and nine times. What it recognizes is unknown. This PCR relied on a set of 60 Vbeta primers and 13 Jbeta primers. The repertoire was sequenced with immunoSEQ multiplex PCR; TCRdb's copy has only in-frame clones and lacks some. The sample has some 150,000 clones; about three quarters are singletons. The specimen sequenced was PBMCs. The receptor was derived from a man aged 40-50 years in good health and CMV-seropositive.

In nucleotides, the CDR3 is TGTGCCAGCAGCACGGGACAGGGTTCTTATGGCTACACCTTC. Translating it yields CASSTGQGSYGYTF. J is TRBJ1-2 and V is TRBV5-4; 9 bases match TRBD1. V was pared by 4 bases and J by 5 bases, with 6 bases of the junction left unmatched. This CDR3 has 14 amino acids. Germline V CDR1 and CDR2: SGHNT, YYREEE (reference sequence).